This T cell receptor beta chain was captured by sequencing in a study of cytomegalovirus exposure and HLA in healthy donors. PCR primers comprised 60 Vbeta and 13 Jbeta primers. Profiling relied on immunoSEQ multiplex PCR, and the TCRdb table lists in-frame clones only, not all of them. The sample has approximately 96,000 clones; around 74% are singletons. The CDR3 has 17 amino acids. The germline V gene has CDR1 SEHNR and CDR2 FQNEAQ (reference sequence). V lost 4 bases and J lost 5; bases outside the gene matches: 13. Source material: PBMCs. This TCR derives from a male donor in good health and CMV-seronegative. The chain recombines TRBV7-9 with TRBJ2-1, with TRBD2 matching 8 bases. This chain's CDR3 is CASSSPTLAAGNNEQFF. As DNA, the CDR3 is TGTGCCAGCAGCTCACCGACACTAGCGGCAGGAAACAATGAGCAGTTCTTC.